These T cell receptor beta chains were read from a single sample in a study of blood T cell repertoires in COVID-19. Only in-frame clones appear in the TCRdb table, and some are missing; sequencing was by immunoSEQ multiplex PCR. The profile shows roughly 100,000 clones, around 85% of them singletons. Source material: peripheral blood. The receptor set was obtained from a woman older than 75 with active or convalescent COVID-19. The CDR3 runs from the conserved cysteine through the conserved F or W. D genes are given only for firm matches. Size values are once, few and many counts, or a class for expanded clones, and some rows have none.

abundance	v_gene	d_gene	j_gene	CDR3nt	CDR3aa
-	TRBV7-9	-	TRBJ1-2	TGTGCCAGCAGCTTAGCCCCACGACAGTACAGCTACACCTTC	CASSLAPRQYSYTF
few	TRBV7-3	TRBD1	TRBJ1-1	TGTGCCAGCAGCTTAGCAGGGGGGAACACTGAAGCTTTCTTT	CASSLAGGNTEAFF
-	TRBV3-1/TRBV3-2	TRBD1	TRBJ2-7	TGTGCCAGCAGCCCAGGGACAGGGGGAACCTACGAGCAGTACTTC	CASSPGTGGTYEQYF
-	TRBV10-3	TRBD2	TRBJ2-7	TGTGCCATCAGTGTAAGCCCCAAGCCGGGGGGCGAGCAGTACTTC	CAISVSPKPGGEQYF
-	TRBV14	-	TRBJ1-6	TGTGCCAGCAGCCTAAACCCTTCGTCTAGGAATTCACCCCTCCACTTT	CASSLNPSSRNSPLHF
few	TRBV15	-	TRBJ1-2	TGTGCCACCAGCAGAGATATCGGGGTAGCATATGGCTACACCTTC	CATSRDIGVAYGYTF
-	TRBV30	TRBD1	TRBJ1-4	TGTGCCTGGAGGCCAGCCGGGACAGGGAATGAAAAACTGTTTTTT	CAWRPAGTGNEKLFF
-	TRBV19	TRBD1	TRBJ2-7	TGTGCCAGTAGCGACCGGACAGGGGGCGAGCAGTACTTC	CASSDRTGGEQYF
-	TRBV5-1	TRBD1	TRBJ2-1	TGCGCCAGCAGCTTGGGGACAGGGGGATCGCTGAGCTCCTACAATGAGCAGTTCTTC	CASSLGTGGSLSSYNEQFF
once	TRBV7-3	TRBD1	TRBJ1-2	TGTGCCAGCAGCCCCGGGACAGGGGGCGGTGGCTACACCTTC	CASSPGTGGGGYTF
-	TRBV6-6	TRBD2	TRBJ2-1	TGTGCCAGCAGTTGGACTAGCGGCCTCAATGAGCAGTTCTTC	CASSWTSGLNEQFF
few	TRBV2	-	TRBJ1-6	TGTGCCAGCAGTACAAATTCACCCCTCCACTTT	CASSTNSPLHF
-	TRBV13	-	TRBJ1-1	TGTGCCAGCAGCTTAGAGGGAGTGGTGATGAACACTGAAGCTTTCTTT	CASSLEGVVMNTEAFF
-	TRBV28	-	TRBJ1-4	TGTGCCAGTTTCCCTCTTCGCGCTTCTAATGAAAAACTGTTTTTT	CASFPLRASNEKLFF
-	TRBV5-8	-	TRBJ1-2	TGTGCCAGCAGCTTGGCCCGACTGACAGGAGCTTATGGCTACACCTTC	CASSLARLTGAYGYTF
once	TRBV6-4	-	TRBJ1-2	TGTGCCAGCAGTGACGGCCCAGGGGTGGGGAACTATGGCTACACCTTC	CASSDGPGVGNYGYTF
-	TRBV28	TRBD1	TRBJ2-1	TGTGCCAGCAACCTGGGACAGGGGAATGAGCAGTTCTTC	CASNLGQGNEQFF
-	TRBV7-9	TRBD1	TRBJ1-3	TGTGCCAGCACCTCGACAGGGACTGGAAACACCATATATTTT	CASTSTGTGNTIYF
-	TRBV9	TRBD1	TRBJ1-2	TGTGCCAGCAGCGTAGCTCGGACAGGGGTAGGTGGCTACACCTTC	CASSVARTGVGGYTF
once	TRBV3-1/TRBV3-2	-	TRBJ2-3	TGTGCCAGCAGCCAAGAATTACACCTCACAGATACGCAGTATTTT	CASSQELHLTDTQYF
-	TRBV5-1	TRBD1	TRBJ1-1	TGCGCCAGCAGCTTGGCCGGGACAGGGGGCACTGAAGCTTTCTTT	CASSLAGTGGTEAFF
once	TRBV15	TRBD1	TRBJ1-4	TGTGCCACCAGCAGAGATCTGGGGACAGCGGTTGAAAAACTGTTTTTT	CATSRDLGTAVEKLFF
-	TRBV15	TRBD2	TRBJ2-7	TGTGCCACCAGCAGACTACTAGCGGGAGAGCGCGAGCAGTACTTC	CATSRLLAGEREQYF
-	TRBV9	-	TRBJ2-7	TGTGCCAGCAGCCCTACCGGGTCACCCACATCCTACGAGCAGTACTTC	CASSPTGSPTSYEQYF
-	TRBV28	TRBD1	TRBJ1-2	TGTGCCAGCAGTGCCTCCGACAGGGCATATGGCTACACCTTC	CASSASDRAYGYTF
-	TRBV27	TRBD2	TRBJ2-1	TGTGCCAGCAGACCTAGCGGGGGGGAGTACAATGAGCAGTTCTTC	CASRPSGGEYNEQFF
-	TRBV5-1	TRBD1	TRBJ1-5	TGCGCCAGCAGCATGACAGGGGAAGTAGGTCAGCCCCAGCATTTT	CASSMTGEVGQPQHF
-	TRBV5-8	-	TRBJ2-5	TGTGCCAGCAGCTTGGGGCAGGGAAAACAAGAGACCCAGTACTTC	CASSLGQGKQETQYF
few	TRBV6-5	TRBD1	TRBJ2-4	TGTGCCAGCAGTTACTCGACAGGGGTAGCCAAAAACATTCAGTACTTC	CASSYSTGVAKNIQYF
-	TRBV4-1	-	TRBJ1-5	TGCGCCAGCAGCCAAGATCAGGGGAGCAATCAGCCCCAGCATTTT	CASSQDQGSNQPQHF
-	TRBV11-2	-	TRBJ1-1	TGTGCCAGCAGCCCGAGATTTGAGGCCGGGGGGAGGACTGAAGCTTTCTTT	CASSPRFEAGGRTEAFF
-	TRBV28	-	TRBJ1-1	TGTGCCAGCAAATCCGGGATCACTGAAGCTTTCTTT	CASKSGITEAFF
-	TRBV28	-	TRBJ1-5	TGTGCCAGCAGTTCCCCGGGGGGTCAGCCCCAGCATTTT	CASSSPGGQPQHF